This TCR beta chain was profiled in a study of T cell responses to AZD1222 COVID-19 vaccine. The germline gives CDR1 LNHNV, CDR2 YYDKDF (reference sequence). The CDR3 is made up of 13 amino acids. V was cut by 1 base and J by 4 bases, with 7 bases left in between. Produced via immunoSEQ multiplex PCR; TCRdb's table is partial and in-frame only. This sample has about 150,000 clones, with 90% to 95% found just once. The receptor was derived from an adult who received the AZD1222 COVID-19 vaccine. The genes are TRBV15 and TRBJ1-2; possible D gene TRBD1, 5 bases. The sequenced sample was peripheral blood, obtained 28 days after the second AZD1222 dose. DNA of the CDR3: TGTGCCACCAGCAGAGGGGGCGGCTATGGCTACACCTTC. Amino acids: CATSRGGGYGYTF.